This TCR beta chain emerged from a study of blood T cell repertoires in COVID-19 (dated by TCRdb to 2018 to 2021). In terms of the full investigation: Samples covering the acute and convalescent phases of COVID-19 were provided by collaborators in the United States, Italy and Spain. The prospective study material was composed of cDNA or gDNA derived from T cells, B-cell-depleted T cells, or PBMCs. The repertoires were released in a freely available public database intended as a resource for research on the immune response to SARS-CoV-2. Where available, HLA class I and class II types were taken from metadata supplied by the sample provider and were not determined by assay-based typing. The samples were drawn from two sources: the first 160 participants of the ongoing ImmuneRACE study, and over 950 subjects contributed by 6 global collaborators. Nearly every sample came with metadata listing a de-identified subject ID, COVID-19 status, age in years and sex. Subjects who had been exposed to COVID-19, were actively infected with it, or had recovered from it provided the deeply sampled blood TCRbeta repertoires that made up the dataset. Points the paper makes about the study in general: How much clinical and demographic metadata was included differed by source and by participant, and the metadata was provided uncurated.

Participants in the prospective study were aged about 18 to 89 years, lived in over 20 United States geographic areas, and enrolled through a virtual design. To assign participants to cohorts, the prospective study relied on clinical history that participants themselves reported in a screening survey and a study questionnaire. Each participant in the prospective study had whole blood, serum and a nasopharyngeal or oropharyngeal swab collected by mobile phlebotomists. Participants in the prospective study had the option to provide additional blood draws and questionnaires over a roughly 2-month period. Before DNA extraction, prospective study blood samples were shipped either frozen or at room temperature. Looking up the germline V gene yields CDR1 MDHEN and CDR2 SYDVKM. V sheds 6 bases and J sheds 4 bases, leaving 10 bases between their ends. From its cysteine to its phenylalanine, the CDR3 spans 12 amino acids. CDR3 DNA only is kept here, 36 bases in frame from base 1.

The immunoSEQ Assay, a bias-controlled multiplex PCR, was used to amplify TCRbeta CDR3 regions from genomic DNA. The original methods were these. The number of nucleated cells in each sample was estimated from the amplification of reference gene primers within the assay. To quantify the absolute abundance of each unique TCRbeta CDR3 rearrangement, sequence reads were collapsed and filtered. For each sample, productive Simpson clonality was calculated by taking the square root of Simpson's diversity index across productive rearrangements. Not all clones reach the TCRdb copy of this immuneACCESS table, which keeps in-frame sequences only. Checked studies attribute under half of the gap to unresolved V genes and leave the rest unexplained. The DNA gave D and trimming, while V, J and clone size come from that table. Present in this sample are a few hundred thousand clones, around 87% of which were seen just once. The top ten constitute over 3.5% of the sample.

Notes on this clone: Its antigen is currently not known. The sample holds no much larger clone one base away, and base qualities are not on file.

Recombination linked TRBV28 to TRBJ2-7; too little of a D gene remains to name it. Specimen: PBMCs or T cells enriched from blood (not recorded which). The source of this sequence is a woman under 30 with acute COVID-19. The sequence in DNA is TGTGCCAGCAGACTATCCACGTACGAGCAGTACTTC. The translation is CASRLSTYEQYF.